This T cell receptor beta chain derives from a study of T cell responses to AZD1222 COVID-19 vaccine. The study's findings and limits: Only a handful of people who got AZD1222 tested seropositive at baseline.

Regarding this clone: What it binds is not known.

CDR3 length: 13 residues. Germline V gene lookup returns CDR1 SGHNT and CDR2 YYREEE (reference sequence). Trimming shortened V by 2 bases and J by 4 bases, and 9 bases separated the two germline ends. Produced via immunoSEQ multiplex PCR; TCRdb's table is partial and in-frame only. The sample contains fewer than 150,000 clones, under 90% of which appear only once. The V gene is TRBV5-4, the J gene TRBJ1-2, with a weak D call TRBD1 (6 bases). The receptor was derived from an adult in good health. The sequenced sample was peripheral blood, obtained on day 0 of AZD1222 vaccination. The CDR3 region is CASSLGTRYGYTF. For the CDR3, the DNA is TGTGCCAGCAGCTTAGGGACACGCTATGGCTACACCTTC.